These 17 T cell receptor beta chains were all obtained from the same sample, sequenced in a study of shared T cell receptors in the human thymus. Assay used: immunoSEQ multiplex PCR; TCRdb lists only in-frame clones, some missing. The table lists 450,000 to 650,000 clones, around 78% of them singletons. These sequences were also reported in another study, on human thymus T cells.

The sequenced sample consisted of thymocytes. The receptors come from a boy under two years old with a congenital heart defect.

This clone turned up a few times. The genes are TRBV2 and TRBJ2-2; 8 bases agree with TRBD1. Trimming removed 5 bases from V and 0 bases from J; junction bases left unmatched: 5. This CDR3 contains 16 residues. CDR1 and CDR2 from the germline V gene are SNHLY and FYNNEI. This chain's CDR3 is CASSPGQEANTGELFF. CDR3 coding DNA: TGTGCCAGCAGTCCGGGACAGGAGGCGAACACCGGGGAGCTGTTTTTT.

The chain employs TRBV29-1 and TRBJ2-3, with 12 bases lining up with TRBD2. V was pared by 8 bases and J by 8 bases, with 14 bases of the junction left unmatched. The CDR3 has 15 residues. Per germline, CDR1 SQVTM and CDR2 ANQGSEA. The DNA for the CDR3 is TGCAGCCACTGCCGCACTAGCGGGAGGAGCGGTACGCAGTATTTT. It encodes CSHCRTSGRSGTQYF.

The V gene is TRBV27, the J gene TRBJ2-1, with 10 bases lining up with TRBD2. With V trimmed by 9 bases and J by 1 base, 6 bases remained unmatched. CDR3 length: 15 residues. The germline CDR1 and CDR2 sequences are MNHEY and SMNVEV (reference sequence). The CDR3 DNA is TGTGCCAGTTCTAGCGGGAGTTTTTCCTACAATGAGCAGTTCTTC. It translates to CASSSGSFSYNEQFF.

The chain recombines TRBV27 with TRBJ2-1; a possible D gene is TRBD2 (7 bases). V lost 6 bases and J 3 bases, leaving 18 bases between the germline ends. CDR1 MNHEY and CDR2 SMNVEV come from the germline V gene (reference sequence). CDR3 length equals 16 residues. CDR3 coding DNA: TGTGCCAGCAGCCCTACCAGCGGGACAAGCTACAATGAGCAGTTCTTC. Translating it yields CASSPTSGTSYNEQFF.

This clone was counted once. The chain has TRBV13 and TRBJ1-5; 8 positions agree with TRBD1. This CDR3 region has 14 residues. The germline V gene has CDR1 PRHDT and CDR2 FYEKMQ (reference sequence). V gave up 5 bases and J gave up 6 bases; unmatched junction bases: 6. CDR3 in DNA: TGTGCCAGCAGCCGTGACAGGGGTGCTCAGCCCCAGCATTTT. This codes for CASSRDRGAQPQHF.

Concerning this clone: The sample carries other DNA sequences with the same CDR3. The genes are TRBV13 and TRBJ2-7; D call uncertain. CDR3 size: 13 residues. Germline loops: CDR1 PRHDT, CDR2 FYEKMQ (reference sequence). Trimming removed 0 bases from V and 1 base from J, with 4 bases in between. As DNA, the CDR3 is TGTGCCAGCAGCTTAGGGCGGTCCTACGAGCAGTACTTC. This codes for CASSLGRSYEQYF. Variable domain in full (rest from reference TRBV13 and TRBJ2-7): AAGVIQSPRHLIKEKRETATLKCYPIPRHDTVYWYQQGPGQDPQFLISFYEKMQSDKGSIPDRFSAQQFSDYHSELNMSSLELGDSALYFCASSLGRSYEQYFGPGTRLTVT.

The chain is built from TRBV27 and TRBJ1-5, with 8 bases that match TRBD1. Trimming took 7 bases from V and 2 from J; bases not matched to a gene: 13. Germline-derived CDR1 and CDR2 are MNHEY and SMNVEV (reference sequence). The CDR3 totals 17 residues. The CDR3 loop reads CASTPAGGIDGNQPQHF. DNA for the CDR3: TGTGCCAGCACCCCGGCAGGGGGCATCGACGGCAATCAGCCCCAGCATTTT.

The chain has TRBV29-1 and TRBJ2-1; TRBD1 might be the D (5 bases). Trimming stripped 3 bases from V and 5 bases from J, with 11 bases between. Germline V gives CDR1 SQVTM, CDR2 ANQGSEA. CDR3 length: 13 amino acids. The CDR3 spells CSVDRVGHNEQFF. The CDR3 DNA is TGCAGCGTTGACAGGGTGGGCCACAATGAGCAGTTCTTC.

The DNA of the CDR3 is TGTGCCAGCAGCCAGGCCGGGACTAGCGGGAGTCCCCCTGCAGAGCAGTACTTC. Its translation is CASSQAGTSGSPPAEQYF. This chain connects TRBV14 to TRBJ2-7, with 14 bases matching TRBD2. CDR3 length: 18 residues. Germline CDR1 is SGHDN and CDR2 is FVKESK. V was pared by 3 bases and J by 7 bases, with 14 bases of the junction left unmatched.

This chain joins TRBV19 and TRBJ2-3, with TRBD1 matching 7 bases. The length of the CDR3 is 15 residues. The germline V gene encodes CDR1 LNHDA and CDR2 SQIVND (reference sequence). V trimming: 2 bases; J trimming: 4 bases; junction bases outside the gene matches: 6. CDR3 sequence: CASSIPGQRADTQYF. The DNA of the CDR3 is TGTGCCAGTAGTATACCGGGACAGAGGGCAGATACGCAGTATTTT.

This clone has only a few counts. The genes are TRBV28 and TRBJ2-1, with a possible D match to TRBD1 (6 bases). CDR3 length: 15 residues. Trimming left V 5 bases short and J 4 bases short, with 15 bases between. The germline V gene has CDR1 MDHEN and CDR2 SYDVKM. Here the CDR3 DNA reads TGTGCCAGCAGTCCCCCCAGGGGCTCTTACAATGAGCAGTTCTTC. Translating it yields CASSPPRGSYNEQFF.

This clone was observed a few times. The chain links TRBV27 to TRBJ2-7; 10 nucleotides match TRBD2. Germline CDR1 MNHEY, CDR2 SMNVEV (reference sequence). With 0 bases clipped from V and 2 bases from J, the junction kept 1 base outside the gene matches. CDR3 size: 15 residues. The CDR3 sequence is CASSLSAGGAYEQYF. The CDR3 DNA reads TGTGCCAGCAGTTTATCAGCGGGAGGGGCCTACGAGCAGTACTTC.

This clone was counted once. The V and J genes are TRBV25-1 and TRBJ2-3; unclear D gene. This CDR3 spans 13 amino acids. Germline values: CDR1 MGHDK, CDR2 SYGVNS. V dropped 6 bases and J dropped 1 base, with 8 bases sitting between them. CDR3 in amino acids: CASRKACTDTQYF. CDR3 nucleotides: TGTGCCAGCAGGAAAGCCTGCACAGATACGCAGTATTTT.

This clone was found once. The chain combines TRBV29-1 with TRBJ2-7; 7 positions agree with TRBD1. Looked up from germline, CDR1 is SQVTM and CDR2 is ANQGSEA. Trimming took 4 bases from V and 0 from J; bases not matched to a gene: 3. CDR3 length: 13 amino acids. In DNA form, the CDR3 reads TGCAGCGTTGCCGGGGACAGCTCCTACGAGCAGTACTTC. Its translation is CSVAGDSSYEQYF.

The chain couples TRBV10-2 to TRBJ1-1, with D possibly being TRBD1 (5 bases). The CDR3 extends over 13 amino acids. With 6 bases removed from V and 4 bases from J, the gap between germline ends came to 12 bases. Germline V lookup: CDR1 WSHSY, CDR2 SAAADI. The CDR3 sequence: CASSAFRATEAFF. As DNA, the CDR3 is TGCGCCAGCAGCGCCTTCAGGGCCACTGAAGCTTTCTTT.

The chain links TRBV4-2 to TRBJ1-1; no definite D call. The germline V gene has CDR1 LGHNA and CDR2 YNFKEQ. V was cut by 3 bases and J by 1 base, with 9 bases left in between. The CDR3 has 14 residues. The CDR3 nucleotides are TGTGCCAGCAGCCAGAGATCAAGGAACACTGAAGCTTTCTTT. It specifies CASSQRSRNTEAFF.

This clone was observed a handful of times. The chain joins TRBV4-2 to TRBJ1-3; D not resolved. V was pared by 1 base and J by 5 bases, with 12 bases between. The CDR3 is 15 residues long. The germline CDR1 and CDR2 sequences are LGHNA and YNFKEQ. The CDR3: CASSQVEGGRNTIYF. The CDR3 DNA follows: TGTGCCAGCAGCCAAGTAGAGGGAGGAAGAAACACCATATATTTT.